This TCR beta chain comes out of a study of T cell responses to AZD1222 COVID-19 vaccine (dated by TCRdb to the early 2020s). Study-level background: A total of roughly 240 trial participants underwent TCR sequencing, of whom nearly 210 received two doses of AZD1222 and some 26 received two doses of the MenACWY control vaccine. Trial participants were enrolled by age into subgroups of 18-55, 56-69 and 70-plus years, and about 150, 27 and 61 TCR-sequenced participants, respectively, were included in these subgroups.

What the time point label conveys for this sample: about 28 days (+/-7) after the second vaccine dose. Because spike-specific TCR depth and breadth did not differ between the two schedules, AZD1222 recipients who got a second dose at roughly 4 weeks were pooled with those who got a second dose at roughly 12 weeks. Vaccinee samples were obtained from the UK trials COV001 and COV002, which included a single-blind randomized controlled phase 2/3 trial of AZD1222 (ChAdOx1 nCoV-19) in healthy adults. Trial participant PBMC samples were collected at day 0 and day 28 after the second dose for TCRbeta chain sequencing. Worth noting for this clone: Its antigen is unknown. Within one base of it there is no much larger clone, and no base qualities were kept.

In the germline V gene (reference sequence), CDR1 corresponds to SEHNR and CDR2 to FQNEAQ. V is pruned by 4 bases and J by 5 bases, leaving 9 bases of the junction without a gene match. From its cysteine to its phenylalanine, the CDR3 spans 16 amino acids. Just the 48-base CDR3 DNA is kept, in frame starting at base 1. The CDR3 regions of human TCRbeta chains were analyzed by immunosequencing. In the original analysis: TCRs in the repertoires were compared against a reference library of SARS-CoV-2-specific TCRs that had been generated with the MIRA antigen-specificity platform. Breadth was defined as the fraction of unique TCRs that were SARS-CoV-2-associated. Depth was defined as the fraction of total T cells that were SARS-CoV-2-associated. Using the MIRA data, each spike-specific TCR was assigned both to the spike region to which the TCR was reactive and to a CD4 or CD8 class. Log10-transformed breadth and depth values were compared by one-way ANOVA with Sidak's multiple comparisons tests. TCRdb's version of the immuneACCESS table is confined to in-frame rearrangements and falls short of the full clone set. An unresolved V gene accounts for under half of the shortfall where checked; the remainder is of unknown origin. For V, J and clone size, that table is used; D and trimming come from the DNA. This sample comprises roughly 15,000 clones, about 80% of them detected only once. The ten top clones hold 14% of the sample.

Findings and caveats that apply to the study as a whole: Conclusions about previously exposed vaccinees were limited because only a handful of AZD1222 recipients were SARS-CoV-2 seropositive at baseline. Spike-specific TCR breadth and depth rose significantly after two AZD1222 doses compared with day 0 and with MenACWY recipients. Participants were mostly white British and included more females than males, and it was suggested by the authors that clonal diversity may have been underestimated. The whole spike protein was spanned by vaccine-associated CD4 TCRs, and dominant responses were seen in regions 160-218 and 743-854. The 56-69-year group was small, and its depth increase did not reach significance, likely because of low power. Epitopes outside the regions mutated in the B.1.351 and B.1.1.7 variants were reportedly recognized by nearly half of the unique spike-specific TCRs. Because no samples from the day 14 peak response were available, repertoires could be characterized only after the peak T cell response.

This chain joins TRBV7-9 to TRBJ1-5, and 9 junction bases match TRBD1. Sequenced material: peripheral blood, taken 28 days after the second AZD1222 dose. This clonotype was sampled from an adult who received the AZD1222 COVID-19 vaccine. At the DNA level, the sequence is TGTGCCAGCAGCTCCACGGCCGGGACAGGGCATCAGCCCCAGCATTTT. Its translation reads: CASSSTAGTGHQPQHF.